This T cell receptor beta chain was found in a study of blood T cell repertoires in COVID-19. This clone was counted a few times. The assay was immunoSEQ multiplex PCR, and TCRdb's table has in-frame clones only and misses some. The table shows some 160,000 clones, with just under 85% occurring only once. Germline CDR1 is SEHNR and CDR2 is FQNEAQ (reference sequence). J was trimmed by 2 bases and V by 5 bases; bases with no gene match: 3. CDR3 length: 16 amino acids. The rearrangement links TRBV7-9 to TRBJ2-3; 14 bases match TRBD2. The specimen sequenced was PBMCs or T cells enriched from blood (not recorded which). The receptor was isolated from a woman in her thirties or forties who had recovered from COVID-19. Written as DNA, the CDR3 is TGTGCCAGCAGCGAGGGACTAGCGGGAGCCACAGATACGCAGTATTTT. It is translated as CASSEGLAGATDTQYF.